This T cell receptor beta chain was recovered during a study of monozygotic twins with inflammatory bowel disease. From the 5' RACE reads, TCRdb lists one entry per CDR3 protein and no DNA. Here the sample table reports around 380,000 distinct CDR3 sequences. The CDR3 is 15 residues long. Germline V gene data show CDR1 as ENHRY and CDR2 as SYGVKD. Sample: blood. The rearrangement joins TRBV10-3 to TRBJ1-2. The receptor's source is a human donor with ulcerative colitis or Crohn's disease, or a healthy co-twin of an affected twin (not recorded which). CDR3 amino acids: CAISGQVPANYGYTF.